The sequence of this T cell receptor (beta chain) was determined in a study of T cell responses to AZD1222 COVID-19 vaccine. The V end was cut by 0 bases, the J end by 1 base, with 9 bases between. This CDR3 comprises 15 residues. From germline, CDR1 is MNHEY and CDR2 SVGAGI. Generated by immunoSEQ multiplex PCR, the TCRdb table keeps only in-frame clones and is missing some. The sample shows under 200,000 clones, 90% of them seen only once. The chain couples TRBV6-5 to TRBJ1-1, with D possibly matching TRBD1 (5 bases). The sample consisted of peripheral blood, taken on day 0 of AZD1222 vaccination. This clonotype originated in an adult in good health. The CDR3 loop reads CASSYSDTRNTEAFF. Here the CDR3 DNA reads TGTGCCAGCAGTTACTCGGACACTCGGAACACTGAAGCTTTCTTT.